This T cell receptor (beta chain) is from a study of graft-versus-host responses after intestinal transplantation. Profiling relied on immunoSEQ multiplex PCR, and the TCRdb table lists in-frame clones only, not all of them. Among over 45,000 clones listed, 70% to 90% were seen once. This CDR3 comprises 17 residues. Trimming left V 3 bases short and J 0 bases short, with 12 bases between. Germline assignment: CDR1 MNHEY and CDR2 SMNVEV (reference sequence). The genes are TRBV27 and TRBJ2-6; the D gene is possibly TRBD1 (5 bases). The receptor comes from a human patient who received an intestinal transplant, so some T cells may come from the graft donor. This specimen was PBMCs, taken 26 days after transplant. The CDR3 region has the DNA TGTGCCAGCAGTTTCAGGGTCTCGAGCTCTGGGGCCAACGTCCTGACTTTC. Its protein is CASSFRVSSSGANVLTF.